This TCR beta chain was documented in a study of cytomegalovirus exposure and HLA in healthy donors. PCR was performed using 60 Vbeta and 13 Jbeta primers. Here immunoSEQ multiplex PCR was the method, and the copy in TCRdb shows in-frame clones only, minus some. Here the sample spans around 170,000 clones, 70% to 80% being singletons. Germline CDR1 SQVTM, CDR2 ANQGSEA. The CDR3 is made up of 14 amino acids. Germline trimming cut 5 bases from V and 6 bases from J; bases unmatched to any gene: 10. The sequence came from a man aged 55 to 70 in good health and CMV-seronegative. The J gene is TRBJ1-2, the V gene TRBV29-1, with TRBD1 identical over 9 bases. Sample: PBMCs. CDR3: CSVPVQTGGHGYTF. Here the CDR3 DNA reads TGCAGCGTTCCAGTCCAAACAGGGGGCCATGGCTACACCTTC.